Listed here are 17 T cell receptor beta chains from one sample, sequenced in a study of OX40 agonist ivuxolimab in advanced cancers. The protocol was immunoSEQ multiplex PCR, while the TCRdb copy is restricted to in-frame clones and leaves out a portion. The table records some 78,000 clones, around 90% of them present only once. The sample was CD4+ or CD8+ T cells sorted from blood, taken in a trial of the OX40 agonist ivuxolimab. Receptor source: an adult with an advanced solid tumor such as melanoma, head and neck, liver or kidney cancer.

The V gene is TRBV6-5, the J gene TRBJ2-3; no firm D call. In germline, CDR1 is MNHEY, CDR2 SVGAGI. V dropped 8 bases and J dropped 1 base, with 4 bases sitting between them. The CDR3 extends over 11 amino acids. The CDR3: CASGGTDTQYF. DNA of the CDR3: TGTGCCAGCGGGGGCACAGATACGCAGTATTTT.

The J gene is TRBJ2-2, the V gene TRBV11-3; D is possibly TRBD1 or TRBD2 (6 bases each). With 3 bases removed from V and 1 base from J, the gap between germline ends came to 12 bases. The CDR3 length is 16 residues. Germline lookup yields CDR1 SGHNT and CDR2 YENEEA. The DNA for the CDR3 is TGTGCCAGCAGCTTGGTGGAGGGGGGGAACACCGGGGAGCTGTTTTTT. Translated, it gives CASSLVEGGNTGELFF.

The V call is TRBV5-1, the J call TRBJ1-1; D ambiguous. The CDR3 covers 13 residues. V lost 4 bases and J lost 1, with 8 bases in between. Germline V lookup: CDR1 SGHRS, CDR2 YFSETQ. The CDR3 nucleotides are TGCGCCAGCAGCCCCGCTACGAACACTGAAGCTTTCTTT. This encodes CASSPATNTEAFF.

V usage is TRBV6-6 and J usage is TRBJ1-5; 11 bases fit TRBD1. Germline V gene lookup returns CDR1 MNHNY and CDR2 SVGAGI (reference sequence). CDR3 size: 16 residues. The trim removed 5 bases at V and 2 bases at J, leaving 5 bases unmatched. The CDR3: CASSPRDRGGNQPQHF. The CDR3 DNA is TGTGCCAGCAGTCCCCGGGACAGGGGGGGCAATCAGCCCCAGCATTTT.

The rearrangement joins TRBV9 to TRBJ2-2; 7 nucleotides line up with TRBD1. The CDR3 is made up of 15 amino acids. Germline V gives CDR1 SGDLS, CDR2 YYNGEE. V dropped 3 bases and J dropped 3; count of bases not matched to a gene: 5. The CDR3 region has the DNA TGTGCCAGCAGCGATATGACAGGGTACACCGGGGAGCTGTTTTTT. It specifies CASSDMTGYTGELFF.

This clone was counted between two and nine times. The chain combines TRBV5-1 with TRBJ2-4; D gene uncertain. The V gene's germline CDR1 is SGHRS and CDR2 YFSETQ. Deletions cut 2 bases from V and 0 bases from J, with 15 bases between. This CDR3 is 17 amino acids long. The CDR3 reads CASSFRSFEQAKNIQYF. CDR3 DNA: TGCGCCAGCAGCTTTCGATCCTTCGAACAAGCCAAAAACATTCAGTACTTC.

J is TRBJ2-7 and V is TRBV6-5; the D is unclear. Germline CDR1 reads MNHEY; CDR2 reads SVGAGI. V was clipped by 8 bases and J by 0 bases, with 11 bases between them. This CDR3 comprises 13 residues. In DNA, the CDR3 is TGTGCCAGCTCGAACGGCCGCTCCTACGAGCAGTACTTC. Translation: CASSNGRSYEQYF.

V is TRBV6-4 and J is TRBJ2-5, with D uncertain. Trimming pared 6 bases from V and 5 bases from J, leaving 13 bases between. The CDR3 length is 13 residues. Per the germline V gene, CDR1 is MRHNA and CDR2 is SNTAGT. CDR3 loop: CASRLDGAETQYF. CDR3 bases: TGTGCCAGCAGGCTCGATGGCGCGGAGACCCAGTACTTC.

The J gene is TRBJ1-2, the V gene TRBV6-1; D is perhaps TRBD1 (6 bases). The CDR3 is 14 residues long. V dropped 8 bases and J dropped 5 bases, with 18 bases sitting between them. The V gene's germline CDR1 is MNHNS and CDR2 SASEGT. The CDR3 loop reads CASSVTGFGYGYTF. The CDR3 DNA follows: TGTGCCAGCTCAGTTACAGGGTTTGGGTATGGCTACACCTTC.

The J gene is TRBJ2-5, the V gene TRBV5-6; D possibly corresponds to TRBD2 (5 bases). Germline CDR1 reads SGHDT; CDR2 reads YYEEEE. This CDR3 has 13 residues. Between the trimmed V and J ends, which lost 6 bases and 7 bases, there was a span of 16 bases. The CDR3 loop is CASTTAGVGTQYF. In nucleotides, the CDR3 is TGTGCCAGCACGACCGCGGGTGTTGGGACCCAGTACTTC.

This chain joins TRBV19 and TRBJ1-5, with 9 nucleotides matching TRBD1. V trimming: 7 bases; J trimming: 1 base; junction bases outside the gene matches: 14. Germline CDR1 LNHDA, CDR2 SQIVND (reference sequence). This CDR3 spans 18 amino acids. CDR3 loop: CASTAGQGGGLSNQPQHF. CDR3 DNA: TGTGCCAGTACCGCGGGACAGGGTGGGGGGTTGAGCAATCAGCCCCAGCATTTT.

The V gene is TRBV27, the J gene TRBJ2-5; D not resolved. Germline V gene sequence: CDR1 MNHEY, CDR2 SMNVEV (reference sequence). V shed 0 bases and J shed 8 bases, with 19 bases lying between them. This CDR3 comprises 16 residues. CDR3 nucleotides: TGTGCCAGCAGTTTATCCTCCGAGACACCAAGTAGTACCCAGTACTTC. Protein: CASSLSSETPSSTQYF.

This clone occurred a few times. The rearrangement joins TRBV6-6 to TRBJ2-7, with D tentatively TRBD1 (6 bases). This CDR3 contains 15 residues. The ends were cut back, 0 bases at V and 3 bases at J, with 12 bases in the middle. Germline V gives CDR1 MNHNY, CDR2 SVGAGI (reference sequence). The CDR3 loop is CASSYSGDTFYEQYF. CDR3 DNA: TGTGCCAGCAGTTACTCCGGGGACACTTTCTACGAGCAGTACTTC.

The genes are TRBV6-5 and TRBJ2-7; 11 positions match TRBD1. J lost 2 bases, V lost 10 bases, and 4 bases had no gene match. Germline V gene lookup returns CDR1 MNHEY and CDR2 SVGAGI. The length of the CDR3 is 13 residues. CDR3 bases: TGTGCCATCGGGACAGGGGGGCCCTACGAGCAGTACTTC. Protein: CAIGTGGPYEQYF.

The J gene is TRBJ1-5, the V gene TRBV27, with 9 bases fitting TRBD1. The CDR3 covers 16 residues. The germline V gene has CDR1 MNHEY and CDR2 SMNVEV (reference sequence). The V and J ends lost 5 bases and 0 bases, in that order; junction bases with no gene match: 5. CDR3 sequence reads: CASSPQGQGSNQPQHF. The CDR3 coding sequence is TGTGCCAGCAGTCCACAGGGACAGGGTAGCAATCAGCCCCAGCATTTT.

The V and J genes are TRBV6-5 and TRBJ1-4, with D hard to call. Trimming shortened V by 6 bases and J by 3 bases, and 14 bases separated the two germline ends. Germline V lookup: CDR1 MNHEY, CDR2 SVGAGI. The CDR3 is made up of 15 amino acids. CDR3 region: CASSPGWVSNEKLFF. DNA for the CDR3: TGTGCCAGCAGCCCCGGGTGGGTGTCTAATGAAAAACTGTTTTTT.

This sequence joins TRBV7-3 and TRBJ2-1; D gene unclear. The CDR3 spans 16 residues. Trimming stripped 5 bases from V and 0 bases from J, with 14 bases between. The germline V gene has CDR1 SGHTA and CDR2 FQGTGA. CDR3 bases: TGTGCCAGCAGCCCACGACCAGAGAGCTCCTACAATGAGCAGTTCTTC. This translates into CASSPRPESSYNEQFF.